A selection of T cell receptor beta chains follows, all from one sample in a study of CD8 T cells in Susac syndrome. One entry per CDR3 protein results from TCRdb running MiXCR on the immunoSEQ multiplex PCR reads. The sample includes about 150,000 distinct CDR3 sequences, nearly 97% of them seen just once. The specimen was CD4+ T cells from PBMCs. These receptors came from a human donor with Susac syndrome. The CDR3 runs from the conserved cysteine through the conserved F or W. Each record gives: D gene, J gene, clone size, V gene, CDR3 protein, CDR3 DNA. A D gene is named only where the DNA matches it firmly. Clone sizes are given selectively: once, few, many, or a class where the clone is expanded.

D gene: TRBD2
J gene: TRBJ2-5
clone size: NA
V gene: TRBV4-2
CDR3 protein: CASSKTSGSVQETQYF
CDR3 DNA: TGTGCCAGCAGCAAGACTAGCGGGAGTGTTCAAGAGACCCAGTACTTC

D gene: NA
J gene: TRBJ2-3
clone size: NA
V gene: TRBV20-1
CDR3 protein: CSAPLGGSTDTQYF
CDR3 DNA: TGCAGTGCTCCCCTAGGCGGCAGTACAGATACGCAGTATTTT

D gene: NA
J gene: TRBJ2-5
clone size: NA
V gene: TRBV7-9
CDR3 protein: CASSPRWGSQYQETQYF
CDR3 DNA: TGTGCCAGCAGCCCCCGGTGGGGTAGCCAATACCAAGAGACCCAGTACTTC

D gene: TRBD1
J gene: TRBJ1-3
clone size: NA
V gene: TRBV7-9
CDR3 protein: CASRDRVSGNTIYF
CDR3 DNA: TGTGCCAGCAGAGACAGGGTCTCTGGAAACACCATATATTTT

D gene: NA
J gene: TRBJ1-6
clone size: NA
V gene: TRBV6-5
CDR3 protein: CASSYLSGTNSPLHF
CDR3 DNA: TGTGCCAGCAGTTACCTGTCAGGGACTAATTCACCCCTCCACTTT

D gene: TRBD2
J gene: TRBJ2-5
clone size: NA
V gene: TRBV5-4
CDR3 protein: CASRRSGREETQYF
CDR3 DNA: TGTGCCAGCAGAAGGAGCGGGAGGGAGGAGACCCAGTACTTC

D gene: TRBD2
J gene: TRBJ2-1
clone size: NA
V gene: TRBV4-1
CDR3 protein: CASSQGAGGRYNEQFF
CDR3 DNA: TGCGCCAGCAGCCAAGGGGCGGGGGGCAGATACAATGAGCAGTTCTTC

D gene: NA
J gene: TRBJ1-2
clone size: NA
V gene: TRBV28
CDR3 protein: CASSLEAYGYTF
CDR3 DNA: TGTGCCAGCAGTTTAGAGGCCTATGGCTACACCTTC

D gene: TRBD2
J gene: TRBJ2-3
clone size: NA
V gene: TRBV4-2
CDR3 protein: CASSQGLVGDTQYF
CDR3 DNA: TGTGCCAGCAGCCAGGGACTAGTGGGTGATACGCAGTATTTT

D gene: NA
J gene: TRBJ2-6
clone size: NA
V gene: TRBV20-1
CDR3 protein: CSARHSGANVLTF
CDR3 DNA: TGCAGTGCTAGACACTCTGGGGCCAACGTCCTGACTTTC

D gene: NA
J gene: TRBJ2-2
clone size: once
V gene: TRBV20-1
CDR3 protein: CSATTSPKGELFF
CDR3 DNA: TGCAGTGCTACCACTTCCCCAAAAGGGGAGCTGTTTTTT

D gene: NA
J gene: TRBJ2-1
clone size: NA
V gene: TRBV5-1
CDR3 protein: CASTQGSGFEHNEQFF
CDR3 DNA: TGCGCCAGCACCCAAGGCTCGGGGTTTGAACACAATGAGCAGTTCTTC

D gene: NA
J gene: TRBJ2-7
clone size: NA
V gene: TRBV3-1
CDR3 protein: CASSQGPLTAASYEQYF
CDR3 DNA: TGTGCCAGCAGCCAAGGGCCCCTGACAGCGGCGTCCTACGAGCAGTACTTC

D gene: NA
J gene: TRBJ2-1
clone size: NA
V gene: TRBV3-1
CDR3 protein: CASSQRKRLNEQFF
CDR3 DNA: TGTGCCAGCAGCCAAAGAAAGCGCTTGAATGAGCAGTTCTTC

D gene: TRBD1
J gene: TRBJ2-7
clone size: NA
V gene: TRBV20-1
CDR3 protein: CSANRDRDEQYF
CDR3 DNA: TGCAGTGCTAACCGAGACAGGGACGAGCAGTACTTC

D gene: TRBD1
J gene: TRBJ2-1
clone size: NA
V gene: TRBV5-4
CDR3 protein: CASSFVRGLSYNEQFF
CDR3 DNA: TGTGCCAGCAGCTTCGTCAGGGGGTTATCCTACAATGAGCAGTTCTTC

D gene: NA
J gene: TRBJ1-5
clone size: NA
V gene: TRBV2
CDR3 protein: CASSGAAGPRTQPQHF
CDR3 DNA: TGTGCCAGCAGTGGAGCCGCGGGCCCAAGGACTCAGCCCCAGCATTTT

D gene: NA
J gene: TRBJ2-4
clone size: NA
V gene: TRBV2
CDR3 protein: CASSEVSGALQGNIQYF
CDR3 DNA: TGTGCCAGCAGTGAAGTGTCGGGGGCCCTCCAGGGAAACATTCAGTACTTC

D gene: TRBD1
J gene: TRBJ1-1
clone size: once
V gene: TRBV7-2
CDR3 protein: CASSLRQGVGNTEAFF
CDR3 DNA: TGTGCCAGCAGCCTTCGACAGGGGGTGGGGAACACTGAAGCTTTCTTT

D gene: NA
J gene: TRBJ2-3
clone size: NA
V gene: TRBV4-1
CDR3 protein: CASSQVVGHTQYF
CDR3 DNA: TGCGCCAGCAGCCAAGTTGTTGGCCATACGCAGTATTTT

D gene: NA
J gene: TRBJ2-7
clone size: NA
V gene: TRBV28
CDR3 protein: CASTPARGGDYEQYF
CDR3 DNA: TGTGCCAGCACTCCCGCGCGTGGGGGCGATTACGAGCAGTACTTC

D gene: TRBD1
J gene: TRBJ1-5
clone size: once
V gene: TRBV7-2
CDR3 protein: CASSAEQGARQPQHF
CDR3 DNA: TGTGCCAGCAGCGCAGAACAGGGGGCGCGGCAGCCCCAGCATTTT